The rows below give T cell receptor beta chains drawn from one sample of a study of blood T cell repertoires in COVID-19. Sequencing used immunoSEQ multiplex PCR; TCRdb keeps in-frame clones, though not all of them. The profile shows 140,000 to 150,000 clones, 84% of them singletons. The sequencing sample was made of peripheral blood. The receptors derive from a man aged 55 to 70 with active or convalescent COVID-19. Both conserved end residues are part of each CDR3. D genes are given only for firm matches. Not all rows give a size; the values are once, few, many and, for expanded clones, a class.

clone_size cdr3_length d_call j_call v_call cdr3_nt cdr3_aa
. 15 . TRBJ2-6 TRBV6-5 TGTGCCATTAGGGGGGGGAGCTCTGGGGCCAACGTCCTGACTTTC CAIRGGSSGANVLTF
. 13 . TRBJ1-5 TRBV28 TGTGCCAGCAGTTCAGGGAATGATCAGCCCCAGCATTTT CASSSGNDQPQHF
. 11 . TRBJ1-4 TRBV29-1 TGCAGCGTTGAAGCGGATGAAAAACTGTTTTTT CSVEADEKLFF
many 15 TRBD1 TRBJ2-2 TRBV5-4 TGTGCCAGCAGCTTGGGGGACAGGGCGACCGGGGAGCTGTTTTTT CASSLGDRATGELFF
. 15 . TRBJ1-5 TRBV18 TGTGCCAGCTCAGTCGACATTGGGAGCAATCAGCCCCAGCATTTT CASSVDIGSNQPQHF
. 14 TRBD1 TRBJ1-2 TRBV9 TGTGCCAGCAGCCCAGAGACAGGGAACTATGGCTACACCTTC CASSPETGNYGYTF
. 17 TRBD2 TRBJ2-1 TRBV11-3 TGTGCCAGCAGCTTAGGGGCTAGCGGTCTCTCCTACAATGAGCAGTTCTTC CASSLGASGLSYNEQFF
. 15 . TRBJ1-2 TRBV13 TGTGCCAGCAGCCAACTGCAAGGGGCTAACTATGGCTACACCTTC CASSQLQGANYGYTF
. 12 . TRBJ1-1 TRBV28 TGTGCCAGCAGTTTTGGGGGGGGCGAAGCTTTCTTT CASSFGGGEAFF
. 14 . TRBJ1-2 TRBV6-5 TGTGCCACCTGGGGGAGGGGGAGACGCTATGGCTACACCTTC CATWGRGRRYGYTF
. 12 . TRBJ1-1 TRBV12-3/TRBV12-4 TGTGCCAGCAGTTTAGTAGGCCGGGGAGCTTTCTTT CASSLVGRGAFF
. 13 TRBD1 TRBJ1-4 TRBV3-1/TRBV3-2 TGTGCCAGCAGCCGGACAGGGGACGAAAAACTGTTTTTT CASSRTGDEKLFF
. 15 TRBD1 TRBJ1-2 TRBV6-5 TGTGCCAGCAGTTACGACAGGGGGCGCGACTATGGCTACACCTTC CASSYDRGRDYGYTF
. 17 TRBD1 TRBJ2-5 TRBV11-3 TGTGCCAGCAGCCTGACACGGGACAGAGAATCCCAAGAGACCCAGTACTTC CASSLTRDRESQETQYF